Included here is one T cell receptor (beta chain) sequence, with context. What it binds is not known. This sample stems from a study of cytomegalovirus exposure and HLA in healthy donors. Study-wide results and limits: Researchers reported in a later analysis that a missense DCLRE1C variant was tied to TCR beta V- and J-gene trimming.

A multiplex PCR was run with 60 Vbeta primers and 13 Jbeta primers. Only in-frame clones appear in the TCRdb table, and some are missing; sequencing was by immunoSEQ multiplex PCR. The profile shows more than 70,000 clones, around three quarters of them singletons. This CDR3 has 18 amino acids. Sequencing was carried out using PBMCs. This clonotype was sampled from a man aged 40-55 years in good health and CMV-seronegative. The V gene is TRBV1, the J gene TRBJ1-5; TRBD1, the table's D call, was not compared with the DNA. TRBV1 corresponds to a pseudogene. The CDR3 nucleotides are TGCACCAGCAGCCAAGGTTTCGGACAGTTGGACAGCAATCAGCCCCAGCATTTT. It translates to CTSSQGFGQLDSNQPQHF.